This T cell receptor (beta chain) was obtained from a study of T cells in tuberculosis. Germline CDR1 is WNHNN and CDR2 is SYGVQD (reference sequence). This CDR3 spans 15 amino acids. V lost 6 bases, J lost 0 bases, and 1 base stayed unmatched. Profiling relied on immunoSEQ multiplex PCR, and the TCRdb table lists in-frame clones only, not all of them. The sample gives tens of thousands of clones, less than 97% of which show up once; roughly 2.5% is in the top ten. This sequence joins TRBV10-1 and TRBJ2-2, with TRBD1 matching 10 bases. Sample: PBMCs. The TCR sequence derives from a donor aged 10-29 years with latent tuberculosis or without tuberculosis infection. CDR3 sequence reads: CASRGQGSNTGELFF. CDR3 nucleotide sequence: TGCGCCAGCAGGGGACAGGGGTCGAACACCGGGGAGCTGTTTTTT.